This T cell receptor (beta chain) was identified during a study of blood T cell repertoires in COVID-19. The assay was immunoSEQ multiplex PCR, and TCRdb's table has in-frame clones only and misses some. The sample consists of more than 300,000 clones, around nine tenths of them appearing once. This clone was found a few times. CDR3 size: 14 residues. V was clipped by 6 bases and J by 1 base; unmatched bases: 8. CDR1 is GTSNPN and CDR2 is SVGIG in the germline V gene (reference sequence). The source of this sequence is a woman aged 25 to 39 who had recovered from COVID-19. V is TRBV30 and J is TRBJ1-1, with TRBD1 matching 7 bases. The sequenced sample consisted of PBMCs or T cells enriched from blood (not recorded which). The CDR3 DNA follows: TGTGCCTGCAGGACCCGGGACAGGAACACTGAAGCTTTCTTT. Translation gives CACRTRDRNTEAFF.